The 9 T cell receptor beta chains listed next were all sequenced from one sample in a study of low-dose radiotherapy and immunotherapy resistance in tumors. TRAV and TRBV primers primed cDNA for both TCRalpha and TCRbeta. It was with a constant-region primer and a V-primer adapter that TCRs were amplified over roughly 19 PCR cycles. Each CDR3 protein is one row after TCRdb ran MiXCR on the reads. The sample lists approximately 13,000 distinct CDR3 sequences, 60% occurring once. These receptors were obtained from a human donor with advanced metastatic prostate, ovarian, gallbladder or colorectal cancer (not recorded which). This table probably holds off-target reads from a library built for another chain.

The chain employs TRBV9 and TRBJ2-3; a weak D match, TRBD1 (6 bases). Trimming shortened V by 4 bases and J by 4 bases, and 22 bases separated the two germline ends. This CDR3 region has 17 residues. Germline assignment: CDR1 SGDLS and CDR2 YYNGEE. CDR3 amino acids: CASSPSRGNSPPDTQYF. CDR3 bases: TGTGCCAGCAGCCCGAGCAGGGGAAATTCCCCGCCAGATACGCAGTATTTT.

This chain's CDR3 is CASSPNNGFGIHEQYF. The CDR3 DNA reads TGTGCCAGCAGCCCTAATAACGGGTTTGGGATCCACGAGCAGTACTTC. The chain couples TRBV9 to TRBJ2-7; D gene ambiguous. The CDR3 is made up of 16 amino acids. With 4 bases removed from V and 5 bases from J, the gap between germline ends came to 22 bases. Germline V lookup: CDR1 SGDLS, CDR2 YYNGEE.

The chain is built from TRBV3-1 and TRBJ2-1; D is perhaps TRBD2 (5 bases). The V gene lost 1 base and the J gene lost 8 bases, with 9 bases spanning the gap. This CDR3 comprises 13 residues. In germline, CDR1 is LGHDT, CDR2 YNNKEL (reference sequence). The CDR3 coding sequence is TGTGCCAGCAGCCAAGTTAGCGTGCATGAGCAGTTCTTC. Translation gives CASSQVSVHEQFF.

V and J are TRBV19 and TRBJ2-2; D remains unclear. Germline CDR1 LNHDA, CDR2 SQIVND (reference sequence). There are 14 residues in the CDR3. V shed 3 bases and J shed 1 base, with 6 bases lying between them. The CDR3 sequence is CASSILGNTGELFF. CDR3 sequence (DNA): TGTGCCAGTAGTATTCTGGGGAACACCGGGGAGCTGTTTTTT.

By share of the sample, this clonotype is medium-sized (0.01 to 0.1%). This chain joins TRBV5-1 and TRBJ1-1; D gene unclear. Trimming removed 0 bases from V and 3 bases from J, with 12 bases in between. CDR3 length equals 15 residues. The germline gives CDR1 SGHRS, CDR2 YFSETQ. The CDR3 DNA follows: TGCGCCAGCAGCTTGGATGAGGGCTCGCACACTGAAGCTTTCTTT. Translated: CASSLDEGSHTEAFF.

The chain joins TRBV7-9 to TRBJ1-5; D gene uncertain. Trimming pared 5 bases from V and 3 bases from J, leaving 14 bases between. CDR3 length equals 15 residues. CDR1 and CDR2 (germline): SEHNR, FQNEAQ (reference sequence). CDR3: CASSDKGRINQPQHF. The CDR3 bases are TGTGCCAGCAGCGATAAAGGACGGATCAATCAGCCCCAGCATTTT. The full variable domain, its missing parts supplied by reference TRBV7-9 and TRBJ1-5, is DTGVSQNPRHKITKRGQNVTFRCDPISEHNRLYWYRQTLGQGPEFLTYFQNEAQLEKSRLLSDRFSAERPKGSFSTLEIQRTEQGDSAMYLCASSDKGRINQPQHFGDGTRLSIL.

The J gene is TRBJ2-3, the V gene TRBV28; TRBD2 agrees at 8 bases. Per germline, CDR1 MDHEN and CDR2 SYDVKM. This CDR3 region has 14 residues. V gave up 8 bases and J gave up 4 bases; unmatched junction bases: 8. The CDR3 nucleotides are TGTGCCAGCCTAAAAGCGGGAGCCGCAGATACGCAGTATTTT. It yields the protein CASLKAGAADTQYF.

The CDR3 region has the DNA TGTGCCATCAGGCCCGGGACTGGAATGAATGAGCAGTTCTTC. Translation gives CAIRPGTGMNEQFF. This chain uses TRBV10-3 with TRBJ2-1; tentatively, D is TRBD2 (6 bases). Trimming took off 6 bases at V and 7 bases at J, with 16 bases between the two ends. The CDR3 loop spans 14 amino acids. CDR1 is ENHRY, CDR2 SYGVKD, per germline.

The chain joins TRBV9 to TRBJ1-2, with 8 positions matching TRBD1. CDR1 is SGDLS and CDR2 is YYNGEE in the germline V gene. The ends lost 0 bases at V and 8 bases at J; junction bases unmatched: 6. This CDR3 has 14 amino acids. DNA of the CDR3: TGTGCCAGCAGCGTAGGAGACAGGGGACCCGGCTACACCTTC. The encoded protein is CASSVGDRGPGYTF.